This TCR beta chain was found in a study of beta chain features in type 1 diabetes. General study points: For type 1 diabetes patients, VDJ junctions showed fewer insertions and more deletions.

As for this clone: Its antigen is as yet unknown.

Looked up from germline, CDR1 is SGHRS and CDR2 is YFSETQ. The CDR3 contains 16 residues. Trimming took off 5 bases at V and 2 bases at J, with 17 bases between the two ends. One heparinised blood draw, averaging roughly 110 mL, came from each donor. Over 95% purity was reached by all sorted populations. Every bit of the isolated RNA underwent reverse transcription, so sequencing read expressed TCRB transcripts. Sequencing used immunoSEQ multiplex PCR; TCRdb keeps in-frame clones, though not all of them. The table lists about 360,000 clones, around 13% of them singletons. What was sequenced was naive CD4+ T cells from blood. The chain uses TRBV5-1 and TRBJ2-1; no clear D. The receptor was isolated from a young man in good health. This chain's CDR3 is CASSLMGQDPYNEQFF. The DNA for the CDR3 is TGCGCCAGCAGTTTGATGGGCCAGGATCCCTACAATGAGCAGTTCTTC.